The 8 T cell receptor beta chains in this list originate from one sample, sequenced in a study of blood T cell repertoires in COVID-19. TCRdb keeps only in-frame clones here, not all; method: immunoSEQ multiplex PCR. There are under 200,000 clones in the sample; 86% occur only once, and 20% to 25% lies in the top ten. Sequenced: PBMCs or T cells enriched from blood (not recorded which). The source of these receptors is a woman between 40 and 50 years old in a cohort exposed to, infected with or recovered from COVID-19 (not recorded which).

The genes are TRBV6-5 and TRBJ2-2, with unresolved D. This CDR3 spans 13 amino acids. Looked up from germline, CDR1 is MNHEY and CDR2 is SVGAGI. The V end lost 4 bases, the J end lost 5 bases, and 8 bases lay between the germline ends. CDR3 loop: CASSSPGTGELFF. CDR3 in DNA: TGTGCCAGCAGTTCCCCCGGGACCGGGGAGCTGTTTTTT.

The chain has TRBV5-1 and TRBJ2-1, with TRBD2 matching over 10 bases. V dropped 0 bases and J dropped 10; count of bases not matched to a gene: 13. CDR1 SGHRS and CDR2 YFSETQ come from the germline V gene. This CDR3 contains 17 residues. Here the CDR3 reads CASSLGALAGAVQEQFF. The DNA of the CDR3 is TGCGCCAGCAGCTTGGGGGCCCTAGCGGGGGCCGTACAAGAGCAGTTCTTC.

This clone occurred once. V gene TRBV6-5 combines with J gene TRBJ2-2, with 7 bases fitting TRBD1. The CDR3 length is 14 residues. Germline-derived CDR1 and CDR2 are MNHEY and SVGAGI. This CDR3 is CVTTGQRNTGELFF. The CDR3 region has the DNA TGTGTTACGACGGGACAGAGAAACACCGGGGAGCTGTTTTTT.

J is TRBJ1-6 and V is TRBV10-3; D is uncertain. The CDR3 is 14 residues long. V lost 8 bases and J lost 5, with 13 bases in between. Germline V CDR1 and CDR2: ENHRY, SYGVKD. The CDR3 DNA reads TGTGCCATCTCGGCAGGAACTCATAATTCACCCCTCCACTTT. Protein sequence: CAISAGTHNSPLHF.

The chain couples TRBV6-2 or TRBV6-3 to TRBJ2-3; 8 nucleotides line up with TRBD1. Germline trimming cut 0 bases from V and 3 bases from J; bases unmatched to any gene: 11. The CDR3 loop spans 18 amino acids. Germline CDR1 MNHEY, CDR2 SVGEGT. In DNA form, the CDR3 reads TGTGCCAGCAGTTACTCGAATGTGTATCGACAGGGGACAGATACGCAGTATTTT. Residues: CASSYSNVYRQGTDTQYF.

The chain's CDR3 is CSARTSYEQFF. The CDR3 DNA reads as TGCAGTGCTAGGACTAGCTATGAGCAGTTCTTC. The chain joins TRBV20-1 to TRBJ2-1; 7 bases agree with TRBD2. This CDR3 comprises 11 residues. In germline, CDR1 is DFQATT, CDR2 SNEGSKA (reference sequence). With V trimmed by 3 bases and J by 8 bases, 1 base remained unmatched.

The V call is TRBV13, the J call TRBJ2-7; 7 nucleotides line up with TRBD2. Germline values: CDR1 PRHDT, CDR2 FYEKMQ (reference sequence). CDR3 length: 14 amino acids. Trimming at V came to 5 bases and at J to 4 bases, leaving 8 bases not matched to a gene. The CDR3 region is CASSPRSSGYEQYF. CDR3 nucleotides: TGTGCCAGCAGCCCCCGGTCTAGCGGATACGAGCAGTACTTC. The variable domain in full, completed from reference TRBV13 and TRBJ2-7, reads AAGVIQSPRHLIKEKRETATLKCYPIPRHDTVYWYQQGPGQDPQFLISFYEKMQSDKGSIPDRFSAQQFSDYHSELNMSSLELGDSALYFCASSPRSSGYEQYFGPGTRLTVT.

The chain joins TRBV11-2 to TRBJ2-7, with 9 nucleotides matching TRBD1. Unmatched junction bases numbered 9, after V lost 5 bases and J lost 7 bases. There are 14 residues in the CDR3. The germline V gene encodes CDR1 SGHAT and CDR2 FQNNGV. The CDR3 region is CASSLQGAMDEQYF. CDR3 sequence (DNA): TGTGCCAGCAGCCTACAGGGGGCGATGGATGAGCAGTACTTC.